Listed here are 16 T cell receptor beta chains from one sample, sequenced in a study of identical twins listed by TCRdb under 2016. The library relied on 5' RACE. Reads for this sample came from an Illumina HiSeq 2000. TCRdb itself trimmed the public reads at Q25 with fastp, ran MiXCR and retained productive beta chains. Every CDR3 protein is listed once, alongside the most common genes and DNA of its rows. Present in this sample are 700,000 or so distinct CDR3 sequences, 8% to 9% of which were seen just once. The leading ten clones occupy roughly 0.9% of the sample. These same records also appear under a second study, on yellow fever vaccine responses in identical twins.

The sequenced sample was PBMCs. The source is a young woman in good health.

Points on this clonotype: The junction differs from germline at one of its ends, possibly a read error. The genes are TRBV3-1 and TRBJ2-7; D remains ambiguous. This CDR3 is built from 10 residues. CDR1 and CDR2 from the germline V gene are LGHDT and YNNKEL (reference sequence). As DNA, the CDR3 is TGTGCCAGCAGCCGTTTCGGGTTCTCGTTC. The encoded protein is CASSRFGFSF.

This clonotype was seen ten or more times. The CDR3 DNA follows: TGTGCCAGCAGCCCAAGACTAATTGACGAGACCCAGTACTTC. This sequence encodes CASSPRLIDETQYF. The chain couples TRBV7-9 to TRBJ2-5, with a weak D call TRBD2 (5 bases). The germline gives CDR1 SEHNR, CDR2 FQNEAQ (reference sequence). The V and J ends lost 5 bases and 5 bases respectively, with 15 bases between them. The CDR3 has 14 amino acids.

Many counts were recorded for this clonotype. The V gene is TRBV29-1, the J gene TRBJ2-3; TRBD2 is a possible D gene (6 bases). The CDR3 has 13 residues. The V and J ends lost 7 bases and 11 bases respectively, with 22 bases between them. Germline V gives CDR1 SQVTM, CDR2 ANQGSEA. CDR3 residues: CSDLGTLNTGQYF. In DNA, the CDR3 is TGCAGCGATCTCGGGACTCTCAATACGGGGCAGTATTTT.

This chain joins TRBV11-1 and TRBJ2-3, with D maybe TRBD1 (6 bases). The CDR3 covers 15 residues. The germline V and J ends were trimmed by 1 base and 3 bases, with 11 bases remaining between them. CDR1 SGHAT and CDR2 FQDESV come from the germline V gene (reference sequence). The DNA of the CDR3 is TGTGCCAGCAGCTTAGAGACCCAGGGGACAGATACGCAGTATTTT. It encodes CASSLETQGTDTQYF. Supplemented by reference TRBV11-1 and TRBJ2-3, the full variable domain reads EAEVAQSPRYKITEKSQAVAFWCDPISGHATLYWYRQILGQGPELLVQFQDESVVDDSQLPKDRFSAERLKGVDSTLKIQPAELGDSAMYLCASSLETQGTDTQYFGPGTRLTVL.

This clonotype was detected a few times. The chain uses TRBV4-3 and TRBJ2-3, with a tentative D call TRBD2 (6 bases). This CDR3 contains 17 residues. V was shortened by 2 bases and J by 2 bases, with 17 bases between the two germline ends. The germline gives CDR1 LGHNA, CDR2 YSLEER. CDR3 region: CASSQSGGSNPTDTQYF. Written as DNA, the CDR3 is TGCGCCAGCAGCCAAAGTGGGGGGTCCAACCCCACAGATACGCAGTATTTT.

This clonotype was counted between two and nine times. The chain carries TRBV10-3 and TRBJ2-7; 8 bases align to TRBD2. The germline gives CDR1 ENHRY, CDR2 SYGVKD. The CDR3 is 15 residues long. J gave up 3 bases and V 2 bases, and 6 bases lay outside the gene matches. The DNA of the CDR3 is TGTGCCATCAGTGAGGAGGAGCGGGGGAGCTACGAGCAGTACTTC. It codes for CAISEEERGSYEQYF.

This clonotype was recorded at least ten times. The chain links TRBV29-1 to TRBJ2-7, with TRBD2 matching 7 bases. This CDR3 spans 13 amino acids. The germline V gene has CDR1 SQVTM and CDR2 ANQGSEA. Trimming at V came to 4 bases and at J to 0 bases, leaving 3 bases not matched to a gene. The CDR3 region is CSVVGGSSYEQYF. CDR3 in DNA: TGCAGCGTTGTTGGCGGGAGCTCCTACGAGCAGTACTTC.

On this clonotype: The junction differs from germline at one of its ends, possibly a read error. The chain is built from TRBV6-4 and TRBJ2-3, with unresolved D. This CDR3 spans 14 amino acids. Germline CDR1 reads MRHNA; CDR2 reads SNTAGT. CDR3 DNA sequence: TGTACCAGCAGTGACGGTGGTTCCACAGATACGCAGTATTTT. Its translation: CTSSDGGSTDTQYF.

V and J are TRBV7-2 and TRBJ1-2, with D perhaps matching TRBD1 (5 bases). The CDR3 covers 13 residues. V was shortened by 6 bases and J by 4 bases, with 12 bases between the two germline ends. Germline CDR1 and CDR2: SGHTA and FQGNSA. The CDR3 DNA reads TGTGCCAGCAGACGGACGGACATCTATGGCTACACCTTC. Translating it yields CASRRTDIYGYTF.

This clonotype was observed a handful of times. The chain carries TRBV20-1 and TRBJ2-1; D remains ambiguous. Trimming shortened V by 5 bases and J by 2 bases, and 4 bases separated the two germline ends. Germline V gives CDR1 DFQATT, CDR2 SNEGSKA (reference sequence). This CDR3 is 11 amino acids long. The DNA of the CDR3 is TGCAGTGCTTCCCCCTACAATGAGCAGTTCTTC. This gives the protein CSASPYNEQFF.

This clonotype was recorded a few times. The genes are TRBV15 and TRBJ2-7, with D possibly TRBD2 on 6 matching bases. The CDR3 length is 15 residues. Germline-derived CDR1 and CDR2 are LNHNV and YYDKDF (reference sequence). The V end was cut by 4 bases, the J end by 3 bases, with 16 bases between. CDR3 nucleotide sequence: TGTGCCACCAGCATTCTCCCGGGAGAGCTCTACGAGCAGTACTTC. It translates to CATSILPGELYEQYF.

This clonotype was observed once. The V call is TRBV7-2, the J call TRBJ2-1; tentatively, D is TRBD1 or TRBD2 (5 bases each). This CDR3 has 14 amino acids. Trimming removed 5 bases at V and 6 bases at J, with 14 bases between. Germline V gives CDR1 SGHTA, CDR2 FQGNSA. The DNA of the CDR3 is TGTGCCAGCAGCCGGGGCGTAGGGGTCAATGAGCAGTTCTTC. Its translation: CASSRGVGVNEQFF.

The chain carries TRBV5-1 and TRBJ2-5, with unresolved D. The CDR3 is 15 residues long. Looked up from germline, CDR1 is SGHRS and CDR2 is YFSETQ. V was trimmed by 0 bases and J by 1 base, leaving 10 bases between them. CDR3 amino acids: CASSLVFTTQETQYF. The DNA for the CDR3 is TGCGCCAGCAGCTTGGTTTTCACCACCCAAGAGACCCAGTACTTC.

This clonotype was counted a single time. The V call is TRBV10-3, the J call TRBJ1-5; no clear D. CDR1 and CDR2 from the germline V gene are ENHRY and SYGVKD. This CDR3 is 12 amino acids long. V lost 6 bases, J lost 10 bases, and 13 bases lay in between. The DNA of the CDR3 is TGTGCCATCAGGGAGACCTCCGGTCCCCAGCATTTT. It translates to CAIRETSGPQHF.

This clonotype was counted ten times or more. The chain combines TRBV29-1 with TRBJ2-1, with TRBD1 identical over 9 bases. J lost 7 bases, V lost 7 bases, and 8 bases had no gene match. There are 13 residues in the CDR3. Germline V gene lookup returns CDR1 SQVTM and CDR2 ANQGSEA. The CDR3 reads CSAPGQGGNEQFF. For the CDR3, the DNA is TGCAGCGCACCGGGACAGGGAGGGAATGAGCAGTTCTTC.

The chain recombines TRBV20-1 with TRBJ2-3; the D call may be TRBD1 or TRBD2 (6 bases each). Deletions cut 1 base from V and 6 bases from J, with 20 bases between. Germline loops: CDR1 DFQATT, CDR2 SNEGSKA (reference sequence). The length of the CDR3 is 16 residues. The CDR3 bases are TGCAGTGCTAGAGGGGGGGCTAGAGAATTCCGGGATACGCAGTATTTT. Protein sequence: CSARGGAREFRDTQYF.